This TCR beta chain was profiled in a study of T-cell reconstitution after alpha-beta-depleted transplantation in children. For TCRbeta, the library was prepared with unique molecular identifiers. TCRdb re-analysed the PCR reads in MiXCR, keeping a single row per CDR3 protein. The top ten clones hold less than 40% of a sample with about 120,000 distinct CDR3 sequences, approximately 10% of them seen once. There are a few counts of this clonotype. Germline CDR1 is MNHNS and CDR2 is SASEGT. V trimming: 5 bases; J trimming: 10 bases; junction bases outside the gene matches: 10. The CDR3 runs 15 residues.

The chain is built from TRBV6-1 and TRBJ1-6, with 8 bases aligning to TRBD1. The receptor comes from a boy aged 2-15 years with acute lymphoblastic leukemia, due to receive a stem cell transplant. The specimen was PBMCs, collected before TCRalphabeta/CD19-depleted stem cell transplant. The CDR3 nucleotides are TGTGCCAGCAGTCAAACGCAGGGGGCAGGGTCACCCCTCCACTTT. Its protein product is CASSQTQGAGSPLHF.